Sequencing of this TCR beta chain was carried out in a study of blood T cell repertoires in COVID-19. Background on the study: In each case, the material was cDNA or gDNA derived from T cells, B-cell-depleted T cells, or PBMCs.

Authors' methods: Estimates of nucleated cell counts were drawn from the amplification of reference gene primers. Generated by immunoSEQ multiplex PCR, the TCRdb table keeps only in-frame clones and is missing some. Clone size and the V and J calls come from that table; the DNA yielded D and trimming. This table has approximately 250,000 clones, about 91% appearing once. The CDR3 extends over 15 amino acids. CDR1 and CDR2 (germline): LGHNA, YSLEER. The trim removed 1 base at V and 5 bases at J, leaving 5 bases unmatched. Enrollees, about 18 to 100 years old, lived in around 23 US areas. The TCR was taken from a woman aged 40-49 years with acute COVID-19. The chain uses TRBV4-3 and TRBJ2-1; TRBD1 matches at 7 bases. Sequencing used PBMCs or T cells enriched from blood (not recorded which). In DNA, the CDR3 is TGCGCCAGCAGCCAAGCCGGGACAGATAACAATGAGCAGTTCTTC. Translating gives CASSQAGTDNNEQFF.